This is a list of T cell receptor beta chains from one sample in a study of blood T cell repertoires in COVID-19. Method: immunoSEQ multiplex PCR; TCRdb's copy keeps in-frame clones and lacks some. The data contain some 670,000 clones, about 90% of them singletons. Sequenced sample: peripheral blood. These receptors came from a woman aged 18-29 years with acute or convalescent COVID-19. Each CDR3 is given without its conserved first and last residue. Expanded clones are given a class, and other clones once, few, many or no size at all.

clone size	V gene	J gene	CDR3 protein
once	TRBV6-1	TRBJ2-1	ASSDLGGHNEQF
.	TRBV6-1	TRBJ2-4	ASSEQPGQGARNIQY
.	TRBV25-1	TRBJ1-2	ASSEFPHREGYGYT
.	TRBV5-6	TRBJ1-1	ASTRVGEGHTEAF
.	TRBV27	TRBJ1-1	ASSLTPWGTHEAF
.	TRBV4-3	TRBJ2-7	ASSQRLAVAYEQY
.	TRBV7-2	TRBJ2-7	ASSSSGTETTYEQY
once	TRBV6-5	TRBJ2-7	ASKSPGLTYEQY
once	TRBV7-9	TRBJ1-5	ASSPAGQGYQPQH
.	TRBV7-8	TRBJ2-3	ASSLRLSLEPSYTQY
.	TRBV6-2/TRBV6-3	TRBJ1-5	ASSLIWGQLSNQPQH